The next 10 T cell receptor beta chains were all read from a single sample in a study of cytomegalovirus exposure and HLA in healthy donors. Primers: 60 Vbeta forward and 13 Jbeta reverse. Sequencing used immunoSEQ multiplex PCR; TCRdb keeps in-frame clones, though not all of them. In the table there are around 80,000 clones, around 79% of which are singletons. Sequencing was done on a sample of PBMCs. The receptors shown here come from a man younger than 35 in good health and CMV-seropositive.

The table lists this clone with a count of one. The chain employs TRBV5-4 and TRBJ2-2, with a weak D call TRBD1 (5 bases). The CDR3 sequence is 16 residues long. The germline gives CDR1 SGHNT, CDR2 YYREEE (reference sequence). V was clipped by 6 bases and J by 4 bases, with 19 bases between them. CDR3 coding DNA: TGTGCCAGCACCGAGTGGGTTTGGGGCTCCACCGGGGAGCTGTTTTTT. Translation: CASTEWVWGSTGELFF.

The genes are TRBV6-5 and TRBJ2-5; TRBD1 aligns across 7 bases. The germline V gene encodes CDR1 MNHEY and CDR2 SVGAGI. The CDR3 is 13 amino acids. V dropped 10 bases and J dropped 5; count of bases not matched to a gene: 10. The CDR3 loop reads CATLRQGVETQYF. The CDR3 region has the DNA TGTGCCACCCTTAGACAGGGTGTGGAGACCCAGTACTTC.

The chain carries TRBV5-1 and TRBJ2-7; 11 bases fit TRBD1. CDR3 length: 15 residues. V was pared by 8 bases and J by 2 bases, with 9 bases of the junction left unmatched. Germline CDR1 and CDR2: SGHRS and YFSETQ. CDR3 protein: CASSGTGGRTYEQYF. DNA for the CDR3: TGCGCCAGTTCCGGGACAGGGGGGAGGACCTACGAGCAGTACTTC.

V is TRBV9 and J is TRBJ2-5; D unresolved. The CDR3 has 13 residues. The V and J ends lost 0 bases and 5 bases respectively, with 8 bases between them. Per the germline V gene, CDR1 is SGDLS and CDR2 is YYNGEE. The CDR3 DNA sequence: TGTGCCAGCAGCGTAGACGGTACGGAGACCCAGTACTTC. Encoded protein: CASSVDGTETQYF.

V gene TRBV2 combines with J gene TRBJ1-5; D perhaps matches TRBD1 (6 bases). Germline CDR1 reads SNHLY; CDR2 reads FYNNEI. Trimming took off 5 bases at V and 5 bases at J, with 16 bases between the two ends. The CDR3 has 15 amino acids. The CDR3 region has the DNA TGTGCCAGCAGTTCGGGACACCCGAGGGATCAGCCCCAGCATTTT. Translating it yields CASSSGHPRDQPQHF.

This clone has more than one count but fewer than ten. The V call is TRBV6-1, the J call TRBJ2-7; 9 bases match TRBD1. Germline V CDR1 and CDR2: MNHNS, SASEGT. The V segment lost 4 bases and the J segment 5 bases; nucleotides outside the gene matches: 9. The CDR3 runs 15 residues. The CDR3 spells CASSVTGTGSNEQYF. The DNA of the CDR3 is TGTGCCAGCAGTGTTACCGGGACAGGGTCTAACGAGCAGTACTTC.

This chain uses TRBV18 with TRBJ2-7; 11 nucleotides line up with TRBD2. CDR1 and CDR2 (germline): KGHSH, LQKENI. CDR3 length: 16 residues. V was pared by 3 bases and J by 5 bases, with 9 bases of the junction left unmatched. The CDR3 region is CASSPYTSGSYHEQYF. CDR3 coding DNA: TGTGCCAGCTCACCCTATACTAGCGGGAGTTACCACGAGCAGTACTTC.

This chain links TRBV25-1 with TRBJ2-3; perhaps TRBD1 as D (5 bases). CDR1 and CDR2 from the germline V gene are MGHDK and SYGVNS. V lost 4 bases to trimming and J lost 4 bases, with 12 bases between them. The CDR3 spans 14 residues. As DNA, the CDR3 is TGTGCCAGCAGTGGTCTGAACAGGTCAGATACGCAGTATTTT. It translates to CASSGLNRSDTQYF.

The gene calls are TRBV7-6 and TRBJ1-5; D not resolved. Trimming removed 1 base from V and 2 bases from J, with 9 bases in between. The CDR3 has 15 amino acids. Germline loops: CDR1 SGHVS, CDR2 FNYEAQ. As DNA, the CDR3 is TGTGCCAGCAGCTTAGGGCTCCGGGGCAATCAGCCCCAGCATTTT. Residues: CASSLGLRGNQPQHF.

V and J are TRBV14 and TRBJ2-7; D remains unclear. CDR1 and CDR2 from the germline V gene are SGHDN and FVKESK. The CDR3 loop spans 16 amino acids. V was shortened by 4 bases and J by 0 bases, with 16 bases between the two germline ends. CDR3 nucleotide sequence: TGTGCCAGCAGCCCCCAAGTGAGGCAAATCTCCTACGAGCAGTACTTC. As protein: CASSPQVRQISYEQYF. The full variable domain, rest sourced from reference TRBV14 and TRBJ2-7, is EAGVTQFPSHSVIEKGQTVTLRCDPISGHDNLYWYRRVMGKEIKFLLHFVKESKQDESGMPNNRFLAERTGGTYSTLKVQPAELEDSGVYFCASSPQVRQISYEQYFGPGTRLTVT.